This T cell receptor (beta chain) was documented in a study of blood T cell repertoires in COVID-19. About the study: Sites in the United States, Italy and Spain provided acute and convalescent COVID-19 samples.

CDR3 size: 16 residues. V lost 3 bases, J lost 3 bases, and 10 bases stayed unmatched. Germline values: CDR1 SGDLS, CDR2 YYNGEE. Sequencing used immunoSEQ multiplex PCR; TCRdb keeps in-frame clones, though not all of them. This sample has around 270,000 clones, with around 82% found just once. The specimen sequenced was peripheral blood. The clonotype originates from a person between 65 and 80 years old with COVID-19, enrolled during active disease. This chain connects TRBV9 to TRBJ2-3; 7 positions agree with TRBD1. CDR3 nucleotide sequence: TGTGCCAGCAGCGCTCGACAGGGCCAAGGGACAGATACGCAGTATTTT. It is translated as CASSARQGQGTDTQYF. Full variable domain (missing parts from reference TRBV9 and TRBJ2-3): DSGVTQTPKHLITATGQRVTLRCSPRSGDLSVYWYQQSLDQGLQFLIQYYNGEERAKGNILERFSAQQFPDLHSELNLSSLELGDSALYFCASSARQGQGTDTQYFGPGTRLTVL.